The sequence of this TCR beta chain was determined in a study of OX40 agonist ivuxolimab in advanced cancers. Overall study context: Every 2 weeks, patients received ivuxolimab intravenously, dosed at 0.01 to 10 mg/kg. Aged 23 to 79 with a mean of about 63 years, they were around 83% male.

Generated by immunoSEQ multiplex PCR, the TCRdb table keeps only in-frame clones and is missing some. The sample comprises tens of thousands of clones, 88% of which are singletons, and approximately 0.98% rests with the top ten. As to this clone: Its antigen remains unknown.

The study, taken as a whole, reports: No determination was made of the antigen specificity of the expanded peripheral T cells. Compared with others, partial responders at 0.1-3.0 mg/kg displayed clonal expansion among the lowest.

The CDR3 extends over 18 amino acids. V trimming: 1 base; J trimming: 5 bases; junction bases outside the gene matches: 15. Germline CDR1 is SGHKS and CDR2 is YYEKEE (reference sequence). This receptor was obtained from an adult with an advanced solid tumor such as melanoma, head and neck, liver or kidney cancer. The sequenced sample was CD4+ or CD8+ T cells sorted from blood, obtained in a trial of the OX40 agonist ivuxolimab. The chain couples TRBV5-5 to TRBJ1-2; TRBD1 matches at 9 bases. For the CDR3, the DNA is TGTGCCAGCAGCTTGTTTGAGGGTCCGGACAGGGGCGGATATGGCTACACCTTC. It is translated as CASSLFEGPDRGGYGYTF.